These 21 T cell receptor beta chains came from one sample sequenced in a study of T cell responses to AZD1222 COVID-19 vaccine. The table came from immunoSEQ multiplex PCR; TCRdb's copy has only in-frame clones and leaves some out. This table has some 120,000 clones, approximately 90% appearing once. The sequencing here drew on peripheral blood, taken on day 0 of AZD1222 vaccination. These receptors originate from an adult in good health.

This rearrangement joins TRBV21-1 to TRBJ1-1; the table calls TRBD1, which could not be checked here. TRBV21-1 represents a pseudogene. The CDR3 has 15 residues. The CDR3 DNA sequence: TGTGCCAGCAGCAAAAATCAGGGGAGAAACACTGAAGCTTTCTTT. It codes for CASSKNQGRNTEAFF.

This rearrangement joins TRBV6-2 or TRBV6-3 to TRBJ1-5; the match to TRBD1 covers 9 bases. V shed 6 bases and J 5 bases; nucleotides not matched to a gene: 8. Germline CDR1 reads MNHEY; CDR2 reads SVGEGT. The CDR3 covers 15 residues. The CDR3 reads CASSWTGAQDQPQHF. The CDR3 nucleotides read TGTGCCAGCAGCTGGACAGGGGCTCAGGATCAGCCCCAGCATTTT.

This chain joins TRBV2 and TRBJ2-1; 13 bases agree with TRBD2. Germline CDR1 and CDR2: SNHLY and FYNNEI. With 6 bases clipped from V and 6 bases from J, the junction kept 5 bases outside the gene matches. CDR3 length: 15 amino acids. This CDR3 is CASRRGLAGLNEQFF. The DNA for the CDR3 is TGTGCCAGCAGGAGGGGACTAGCGGGGCTCAATGAGCAGTTCTTC. Using reference TRBV2 and TRBJ2-1 for the parts outside the CDR3, the full variable domain is EPEVTQTPSHQVTQMGQEVILRCVPISNHLYFYWYRQILGQKVEFLVSFYNNEISEKSEIFDDQFSVERPDGSNFTLKIRSTKLEDSAMYFCASRRGLAGLNEQFFGPGTRLTVL.

This chain joins TRBV11-2 and TRBJ2-7; 7 bases match TRBD1. The CDR3 totals 14 residues. Germline values: CDR1 SGHAT, CDR2 FQNNGV. J was trimmed by 2 bases and V by 5 bases; bases with no gene match: 6. The CDR3 DNA reads as TGTGCCAGCAGCCTTTGGCAGGGGGCCTACGAGCAGTACTTC. It yields the protein CASSLWQGAYEQYF.

The J gene is TRBJ1-5, the V gene TRBV6-6; 8 nucleotides agree with TRBD1. CDR3 length: 16 amino acids. From germline, CDR1 is MNHNY and CDR2 SVGAGI (reference sequence). Losses at the gene ends were 5 bases for V and 4 bases for J; bases not matched to a gene: 10. This CDR3 is CASSPRDRRVNQPQHF. In DNA form, the CDR3 reads TGTGCCAGCAGTCCCCGGGACAGGCGGGTAAATCAGCCCCAGCATTTT.

The J gene is TRBJ1-2, the V gene TRBV28, with no clear D. The V end was cut by 7 bases, the J end by 4 bases, with 19 bases between. Germline CDR1 reads MDHEN; CDR2 reads SYDVKM. This CDR3 region has 15 residues. CDR3 nucleotide sequence: TGTGCCAGCACCAGGAATCAACCGACGTCCTATGGCTACACCTTC. Amino acid sequence: CASTRNQPTSYGYTF.

The J gene is TRBJ2-2, the V gene TRBV14; 7 bases align to TRBD1. Germline loops: CDR1 SGHDN, CDR2 FVKESK. This CDR3 contains 18 residues. V lost 0 bases to trimming and J lost 0 bases; unmatched junction nucleotides: 7. CDR3 amino acids: CASSQEGVRGPNTGELFF. The CDR3 nucleotides are TGTGCCAGCAGCCAAGAAGGGGTGAGGGGGCCGAACACCGGGGAGCTGTTTTTT.

This clone has a single count. The genes are TRBV2 and TRBJ2-3; 7 nucleotides agree with TRBD1. CDR3 length: 14 amino acids. From germline, CDR1 is SNHLY and CDR2 FYNNEI. Trimming removed 6 bases from V and 3 bases from J; junction bases left unmatched: 6. Here the CDR3 DNA reads TGTGCCAGCAGCGACAGGGCCGGGACAGATACGCAGTATTTT. As protein: CASSDRAGTDTQYF.

The chain employs TRBV19 and TRBJ1-5, with 7 nucleotides matching TRBD1. The CDR3 runs to 13 residues. CDR1 is LNHDA, CDR2 SQIVND, per germline (reference sequence). Trimming removed 5 bases from V and 6 bases from J; junction bases left unmatched: 4. The CDR3 DNA is TGTGCCAGTAGTTTCGACAGGGTTCAGCCCCAGCATTTT. Protein product: CASSFDRVQPQHF.

The DNA of the CDR3 is TGTGCCACCAGCAGAGATGGCAAACTTGAAAAACTGTTTTTT. Its translation: CATSRDGKLEKLFF. The V gene is TRBV15, the J gene TRBJ1-4; D is uncertain. Germline V gene lookup returns CDR1 LNHNV and CDR2 YYDKDF (reference sequence). V was pared by 0 bases and J by 7 bases, with 9 bases between. There are 14 residues in the CDR3.

The chain carries TRBV7-6 and TRBJ2-2; 10 bases map to TRBD2. Germline loops: CDR1 SGHVS, CDR2 FNYEAQ. The V segment lost 8 bases and the J segment 5 bases; nucleotides outside the gene matches: 5. The CDR3 spans 14 residues. The CDR3 loop reads CASGLSGRTGELFF. The CDR3 bases are TGTGCCAGCGGACTTAGCGGGAGGACCGGGGAGCTGTTTTTT. The whole variable domain, remainder taken from reference TRBV7-6 and TRBJ2-2, is GAGVSQSPRYKVTKRGQDVALRCDPISGHVSLYWYRQALGQGPEFLTYFNYEAQQDKSGLPNDRFSAERPEGSISTLTIQRTEQRDSAMYRCASGLSGRTGELFFGEGSRLTVL.

This clone was seen only a few times. V is TRBV28 and J is TRBJ1-5; perhaps TRBD1 as D (5 bases). The CDR3 covers 16 residues. Trimming removed 6 bases from V and 2 bases from J, with 17 bases in between. Per the germline V gene, CDR1 is MDHEN and CDR2 is SYDVKM. CDR3 bases: TGTGCCAGCAGGACCTGGGACGGGACGGGCAATCAGCCCCAGCATTTT. Its protein is CASRTWDGTGNQPQHF.

The rearrangement links TRBV29-1 to TRBJ1-1; 8 bases are a match to TRBD1. The CDR3 contains 13 residues. V dropped 6 bases and J dropped 1; count of bases not matched to a gene: 4. The germline gives CDR1 SQVTM, CDR2 ANQGSEA. CDR3 nucleotides: TGCAGCGTACTGACAGGGGAGAACACTGAAGCTTTCTTT. Protein product: CSVLTGENTEAFF.

This chain joins TRBV9 and TRBJ1-2; the D is unclear. The germline V gene has CDR1 SGDLS and CDR2 YYNGEE. The CDR3 loop spans 14 amino acids. Trimming stripped 0 bases from V and 4 bases from J, with 10 bases between. CDR3 sequence reads: CASSVAEGSYGYTF. DNA of the CDR3: TGTGCCAGCAGCGTAGCGGAGGGTTCCTATGGCTACACCTTC.

CDR3 in amino acids: CAIRDRDIEQYF. The CDR3 nucleotides are TGTGCCATCAGGGACAGGGACATCGAGCAGTACTTC. This sequence joins TRBV10-3 and TRBJ2-7; 8 bases are a match to TRBD1. This CDR3 has 12 residues. Germline values: CDR1 ENHRY, CDR2 SYGVKD. Trimming cost V 6 bases and J 6 bases; bases outside gene matches: 4.

The chain employs TRBV2 and TRBJ1-1; the D is unclear. With 3 bases removed from V and 4 bases from J, the gap between germline ends came to 12 bases. CDR3 length equals 14 residues. Germline CDR1 reads SNHLY; CDR2 reads FYNNEI. The CDR3 spells CASSDPRNPTEAFF. In DNA form, the CDR3 reads TGTGCCAGCAGTGACCCCAGAAATCCCACTGAAGCTTTCTTT.

The genes are TRBV10-3 and TRBJ2-2, with D possibly TRBD1 on 5 matching bases. This CDR3 comprises 13 residues. Between the trimmed V and J ends, which lost 8 bases and 11 bases, there was a span of 18 bases. Per germline, CDR1 ENHRY and CDR2 SYGVKD. CDR3: CAIGIARAKELFF. The CDR3 DNA is TGTGCCATCGGGATCGCCAGGGCAAAAGAGCTGTTTTTT.

The V call is TRBV9, the J call TRBJ2-5, with D perhaps matching TRBD1 (5 bases). The CDR3 is 13 amino acids. Germline assignment: CDR1 SGDLS and CDR2 YYNGEE. V lost 4 bases and J 2 bases, leaving 9 bases between the germline ends. The CDR3 spells CASSPRQQETQYF. CDR3 DNA sequence: TGTGCCAGCAGCCCCCGACAGCAAGAGACCCAGTACTTC.

The rearrangement uses TRBV6-5 and TRBJ1-5; 7 bases line up with TRBD1. The V and J ends lost 6 bases and 4 bases, in that order; junction bases with no gene match: 3. The CDR3 contains 13 residues. Germline CDR1 is MNHEY and CDR2 is SVGAGI. This chain's CDR3 is CASSSTGNQPQHF. In nucleotides, the CDR3 is TGTGCCAGCAGCTCGACAGGGAATCAGCCCCAGCATTTT.

The V and J genes are TRBV2 and TRBJ1-5, with a tentative D call TRBD1 (5 bases). The CDR3 totals 14 residues. Germline assignment: CDR1 SNHLY and CDR2 FYNNEI. Trimming stripped 6 bases from V and 3 bases from J, with 12 bases between. The CDR3 loop reads CASRLGRNNQPQHF. The CDR3 DNA reads TGTGCCAGCAGACTGGGACGAAACAATCAGCCCCAGCATTTT.

The chain recombines TRBV5-1 with TRBJ2-5; tentatively, D is TRBD1 or TRBD2 (5 bases each). Germline V lookup: CDR1 SGHRS, CDR2 YFSETQ. The CDR3 runs to 14 residues. Trimming pared 3 bases from V and 3 bases from J, leaving 12 bases between. The CDR3 here is CASSSGTGKETQYF. CDR3 DNA sequence: TGCGCCAGCAGCTCCGGGACGGGCAAAGAGACCCAGTACTTC.